This T cell receptor (beta chain) is drawn from a study of T cells in Graves' hyperthyroidism and ophthalmopathy. The study's findings and limits: Median prediction lead before ophthalmopathy onset was about 6.7 months with the model. A model built on 13 V-J features separated ophthalmopathy from stable hyperthyroidism.

There were TCR beta CDR3 regions amplified from RNA transcripts. The HTBI set primed first-round TCR CDR3 RT-PCR. Each CDR3 protein gets one entry after TCRdb re-called the multiplex PCR reads with MiXCR. The table has hundreds of thousands of distinct CDR3 sequences, approximately 15% seen once; the top ten hold around 4%. Together with thyroid ultrasound, orbital computed tomography, serum thyroxine and TRAb, clinical symptoms were used for diagnoses. This CDR3 has 17 amino acids. Germline CDR1 and CDR2: SGHAT and FQDESV (reference sequence). The V gene lost 9 bases and the J gene lost 6 bases, with 30 bases spanning the gap. Worth noting for this clonotype: Its antigen is undetermined.

The chain recombines TRBV11-1 with TRBJ2-7, with a tentative D call TRBD2 (7 bases). Sequencing was carried out using blood. This receptor was identified in a woman between 40 and 50 years old with Graves' ophthalmopathy. The CDR3 region is CASTDRGGRGAASEQYF. As DNA, the CDR3 is TGTGCCAGTACCGACCGGGGTGGTCGGGGGGCGGCGTCCGAGCAGTACTTC.